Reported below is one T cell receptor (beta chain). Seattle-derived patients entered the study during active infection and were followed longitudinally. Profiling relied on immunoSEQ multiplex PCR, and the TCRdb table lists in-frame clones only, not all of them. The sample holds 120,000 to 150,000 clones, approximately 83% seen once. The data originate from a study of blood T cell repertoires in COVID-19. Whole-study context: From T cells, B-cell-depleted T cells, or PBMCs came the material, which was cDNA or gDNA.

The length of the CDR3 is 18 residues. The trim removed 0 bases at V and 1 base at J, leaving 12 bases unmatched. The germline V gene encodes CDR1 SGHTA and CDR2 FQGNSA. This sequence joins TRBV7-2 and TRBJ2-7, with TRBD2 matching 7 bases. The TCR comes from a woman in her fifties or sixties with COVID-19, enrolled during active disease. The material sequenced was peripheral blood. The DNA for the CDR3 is TGTGCCAGCAGCTTAGCCCTAAGCGGGGCTAGCGCGTCCTACGAGCAGTACTTC. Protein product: CASSLALSGASASYEQYF.